This T cell receptor (beta chain) was identified during a study of T cells after posttransplantation cyclophosphamide. Whole-study results and caveats: TRB clonality was highly associated with recipient CMV seropositivity and reactivation. Later blood repertoires were often dominated by clones from the donor CD8+ memory compartment.

CDR3 length: 15 residues. V dropped 1 base and J dropped 5; count of bases not matched to a gene: 4. Germline CDR1 and CDR2: SGHRS and YFSETQ. A note on this clone: Its antigen is unidentified.

The assay was immunoSEQ multiplex PCR, and TCRdb's table has in-frame clones only and misses some. The profile covers approximately 30,000 clones, with approximately 90% appearing a single time and 3% to 4% taken by the ten largest. Sequencing was done on a sample of PBMCs. This chain joins TRBV5-1 and TRBJ2-2, with TRBD2 matching over 8 bases. The TCR was taken from a middle-aged man. CDR3 coding DNA: TGCGCCAGCAGCTTGTCCGGGGGGGGAACCGGGGAGCTGTTTTTT. This encodes CASSLSGGGTGELFF.